This TCR beta chain was identified during a study of PD-1 blockade in classical Hodgkin lymphoma. The repertoire was sequenced with immunoSEQ multiplex PCR; TCRdb's copy has only in-frame clones and lacks some. Of some 2,400 clones listed, 80% to 90% are singletons. There was relapse after autologous stem cell transplantation in every patient, and there was variation in brentuximab vedotin exposure. Thawed PBMCs were the source of CD4+ T cells, purified by magnetic negative selection. Best response was recorded as complete response, partial response or progressive disease. Note on this clone: Its antigen remains unidentified.

General study findings and limits: What caused the repertoire differences, perhaps disease activity or prior therapy, remains undefined. It was CD4+ TCR diversity, not CD8+, that rose significantly by C4D1. Baseline diversity was lower in partial responders and progressors than complete responders.

This CDR3 has 14 residues. V lost 0 bases, J lost 5 bases, and 10 bases lay in between. Germline V gene lookup returns CDR1 MGHDK and CDR2 SYGVNS. Sample: CD4+ T cells from blood, taken at baseline. The chain has TRBV25-1 and TRBJ1-1; the D gene is possibly TRBD1 (5 bases). This TCR was recovered from a human donor with classical Hodgkin lymphoma. CDR3: CASSEYGGGTEAFF. The CDR3 DNA reads TGTGCCAGCAGTGAATATGGGGGAGGGACTGAAGCTTTCTTT. The whole variable domain, remainder taken from reference TRBV25-1 and TRBJ1-1, is EADIYQTPRYLVIGTGKKITLECSQTMGHDKMYWYQQDPGMELHLIHYSYGVNSTEKGDLSSESTVSRIRTEHFPLTLESARPSHTSQYLCASSEYGGGTEAFFGQGTRLTVV.